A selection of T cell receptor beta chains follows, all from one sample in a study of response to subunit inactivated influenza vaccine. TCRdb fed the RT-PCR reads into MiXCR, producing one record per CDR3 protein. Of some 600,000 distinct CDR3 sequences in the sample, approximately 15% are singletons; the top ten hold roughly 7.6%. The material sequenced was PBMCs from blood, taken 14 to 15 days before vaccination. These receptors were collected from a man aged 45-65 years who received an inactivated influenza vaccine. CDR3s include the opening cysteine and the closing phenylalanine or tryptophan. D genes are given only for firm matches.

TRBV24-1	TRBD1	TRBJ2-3	CATSDLQGVTDTQYF
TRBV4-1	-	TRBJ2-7	CASSQAAEIYEQYF
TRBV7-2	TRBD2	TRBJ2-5	CASSLLRSGGQETQYF
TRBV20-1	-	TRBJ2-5	CSARIGEETQYF
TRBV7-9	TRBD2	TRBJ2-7	CASSLSGGREYQQYF
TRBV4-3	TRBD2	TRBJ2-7	CASSQDRSGEPLF
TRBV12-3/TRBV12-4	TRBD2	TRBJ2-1	CASSRAGGLSGNEQFF
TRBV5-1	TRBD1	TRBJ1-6	CASSLEQGRNSPLHF
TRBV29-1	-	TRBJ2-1	CSGMQGGRYNEQFF
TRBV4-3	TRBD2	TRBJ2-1	CASSLSGGGRGEQFF
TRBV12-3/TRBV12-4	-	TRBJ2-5	CASSLFQVETQYF
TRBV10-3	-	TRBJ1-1	CAISEPSGNTEAFF
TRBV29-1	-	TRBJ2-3	CSVEIQHTDTQYF
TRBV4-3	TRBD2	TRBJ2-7	CASSLAMGGNYEQYF
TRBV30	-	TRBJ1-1	CAWIPLIKNTEAFF
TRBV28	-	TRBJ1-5	CASSSGSSNQPQHF
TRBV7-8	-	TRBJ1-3	CASSFYRSGNTIYF
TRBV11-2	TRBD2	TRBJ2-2	CASSSLPTGTSGTGELFF
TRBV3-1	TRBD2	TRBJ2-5	CASSQEWLAGGGETQYF
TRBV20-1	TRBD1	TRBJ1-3	CSARDRDRGFGTIYF
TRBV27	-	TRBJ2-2	CASSHFDAARTGELFF
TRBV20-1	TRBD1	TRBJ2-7	CSARVRTGRVNEQYF
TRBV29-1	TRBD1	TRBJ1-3	CSAGQGSSGNTIYF
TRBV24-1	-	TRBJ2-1	CATSARAYTNNEQFF
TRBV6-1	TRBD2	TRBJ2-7	CASKTLAGGYEQYF
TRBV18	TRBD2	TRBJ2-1	CASSPQVLAGARDEQFF
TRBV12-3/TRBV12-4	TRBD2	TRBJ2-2	CASSFLAGNTGELFF
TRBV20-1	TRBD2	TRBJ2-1	CSARQAGGAYNEQFF
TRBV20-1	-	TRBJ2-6	CSARQGSSGANVLTF